The text below deals with one TCR beta chain. Its cognate antigen is unknown. This entry comes from a study of cytomegalovirus exposure and HLA in healthy donors. Study findings and constraints: It was approximately 170 TCR beta chains that were listed as cytomegalovirus-associated. Among the most significant clusters, several appeared linked to common viral pathogens in a later analysis. Immune exposure information available was restricted to CMV serostatus. The classifier was said to identify cytomegalovirus status with high specificity and sensitivity.

PCR was performed using 60 Vbeta and 13 Jbeta primers. Generated by immunoSEQ multiplex PCR, the TCRdb table keeps only in-frame clones and is missing some. The sample yields roughly 250,000 clones, 65% to 85% seen once. The V gene lost 3 bases and the J gene lost 7 bases, with 13 bases spanning the gap. Germline values: CDR1 MNHEY, CDR2 SVGAGI. The CDR3 is 14 residues long. The chain uses TRBV6-5 and TRBJ1-5, with D hard to call. The TCR sequence derives from a female donor in good health and CMV-seronegative. Material: PBMCs. CDR3: CASSYFGVNQPQHF. CDR3 in DNA: TGTGCCAGCAGTTATTTCGGGGTTAACCAGCCCCAGCATTTT.